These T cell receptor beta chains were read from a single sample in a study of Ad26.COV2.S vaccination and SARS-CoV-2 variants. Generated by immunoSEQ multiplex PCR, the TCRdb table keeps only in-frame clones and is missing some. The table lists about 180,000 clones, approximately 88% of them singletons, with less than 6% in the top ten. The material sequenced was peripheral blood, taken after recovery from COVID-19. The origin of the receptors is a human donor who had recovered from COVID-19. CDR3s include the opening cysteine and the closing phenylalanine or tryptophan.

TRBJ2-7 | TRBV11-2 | CASSPPSYEQYF
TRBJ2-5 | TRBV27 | CASSPATGGRNQETQYF
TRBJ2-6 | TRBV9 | CASSASGTGYSGANVLTF
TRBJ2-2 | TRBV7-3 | CASSPTGSNTGELFF
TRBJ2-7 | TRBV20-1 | CSARKLAEGNF
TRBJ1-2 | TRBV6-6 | CASSYNPGQGAYGYTF
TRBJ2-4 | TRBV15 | CATSRGNLVLAKNIQYF
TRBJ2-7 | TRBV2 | CASRSPGMVRDGQYF
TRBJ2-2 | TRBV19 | CASSIVTGGRGGELFF
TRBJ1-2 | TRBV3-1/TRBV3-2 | CASSQESYGYTF
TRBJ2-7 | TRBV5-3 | CARSLEEIGYF
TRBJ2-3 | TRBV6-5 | CASSSLLAGGTDTQYF
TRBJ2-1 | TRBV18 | CASSPTSGGNNEQFF
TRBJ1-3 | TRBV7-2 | CASRTRQGAGNTIYF
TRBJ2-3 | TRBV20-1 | CSASRDPADTQYF
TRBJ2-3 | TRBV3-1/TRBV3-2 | CASSLSSGRSTDTQYF
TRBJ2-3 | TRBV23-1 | CASSQYQNWNRTDTQYF
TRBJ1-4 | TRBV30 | CAWSVGQPNEKLFF
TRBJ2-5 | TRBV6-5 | CASSAGGETQYF
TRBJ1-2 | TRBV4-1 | CASSHGQGQPYGYTF
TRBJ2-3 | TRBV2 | CASSPPVGADTQYF
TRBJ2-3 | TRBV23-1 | CASTNPPLRRGSDTQYF
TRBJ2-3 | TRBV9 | CASSVGGAVDTQYF
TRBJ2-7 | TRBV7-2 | CASSLGAISEQYF
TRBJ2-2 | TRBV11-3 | CASSLGPQVAGELFF
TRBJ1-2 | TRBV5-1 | CASSFSLTDRGFGYTF
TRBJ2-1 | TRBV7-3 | CASSLGGSYNEQFF
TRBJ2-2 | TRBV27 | CASSLGVGDTGELFF
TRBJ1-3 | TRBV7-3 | CASSSKQGALAGGNTIYF